This T cell receptor (beta chain) was sequenced in a study of cytomegalovirus exposure and HLA in healthy donors. Study background: Assignment to the Caucasian-associated ancestry cluster applied to around 82% of the approximately 400 genotyped donors. Study results and limitations: Reportedly, a later analysis found an Asian-associated ancestry cluster had fewer N-insertions than the roughly 630-donor mean. A prior analysis recorded that most TCR beta V segments were productive about 87% or about 30% of the time.

About this clone: Antigen unknown.

V shed 4 bases, J shed 2 bases, and the junction held 9 bases outside the gene matches. The CDR3 is 16 residues long. CDR1 is SGHRS and CDR2 is YFSETQ in the germline V gene. A multiplex PCR was run with 60 Vbeta primers and 13 Jbeta primers. Produced via immunoSEQ multiplex PCR; TCRdb's table is partial and in-frame only. The data show some 130,000 clones, approximately 78% seen once. The receptor was derived from a woman between 50 and 59 years old in good health and CMV-seropositive. The sample comprised PBMCs. The chain joins TRBV5-1 to TRBJ1-2; 9 positions match TRBD1. The CDR3 DNA reads TGCGCCAGCAGCCCCCGGGGACAGGGTATGAACTATGGCTACACCTTC. Translating gives CASSPRGQGMNYGYTF.